These T cell receptor beta chains were read from a single sample in a study of OX40 agonist ivuxolimab in advanced cancers. Some clones are missing from TCRdb's copy, which holds only in-frame ones; the method was immunoSEQ multiplex PCR. This table holds approximately 60,000 clones, 84% found once. Here the sequenced sample was CD4+ or CD8+ T cells sorted from blood, taken in a trial of the OX40 agonist ivuxolimab. The receptor source for this set is an adult with an advanced solid tumor such as melanoma, head and neck, liver or kidney cancer. Both conserved end residues are part of each CDR3. Fields, in order: CDR3 length, J gene, V gene, clone size, D gene, CDR3 DNA, CDR3 protein. A D gene is named only where the DNA matches it firmly. The size entry is marked missing in some rows and otherwise reads once, few, many or a size class.

cdr3_length: 15
j_call: TRBJ1-1
v_call: TRBV5-1
clone_size: -
d_call: -
cdr3_nt: TGCGCCAGCAGCTTGGCCCAGGGTGGGGGCACTGAAGCTTTCTTT
cdr3_aa: CASSLAQGGGTEAFF

cdr3_length: 15
j_call: TRBJ2-7
v_call: TRBV7-2
clone_size: -
d_call: TRBD1
cdr3_nt: TGTGCCAGCAGCGGCGGGACAGGGTTTACCTACGAGCAGTACTTC
cdr3_aa: CASSGGTGFTYEQYF

cdr3_length: 15
j_call: TRBJ2-1
v_call: TRBV7-9
clone_size: -
d_call: -
cdr3_nt: TGTGCCAGCAGCTTAGACCTAGTTCCCCCGAATGAGCAGTTCTTC
cdr3_aa: CASSLDLVPPNEQFF

cdr3_length: 16
j_call: TRBJ2-3
v_call: TRBV10-1
clone_size: -
d_call: TRBD2
cdr3_nt: TGCGCCAGCAGTGAGGATGCTAGCGGGGGCACAGATACGCAGTATTTT
cdr3_aa: CASSEDASGGTDTQYF

cdr3_length: 13
j_call: TRBJ2-5
v_call: TRBV29-1
clone_size: few
d_call: -
cdr3_nt: TGCAGCGTTGAGTTGGTAGCTTGGGAGACCCAGTACTTC
cdr3_aa: CSVELVAWETQYF

cdr3_length: 14
j_call: TRBJ1-1
v_call: TRBV30
clone_size: once
d_call: -
cdr3_nt: TGTGCCTGGAGTGAAGGACACTTGAACACTGAAGCTTTCTTT
cdr3_aa: CAWSEGHLNTEAFF

cdr3_length: 16
j_call: TRBJ2-7
v_call: TRBV9
clone_size: -
d_call: TRBD2
cdr3_nt: TGTGCCAGCAGCCACGGGACTAGCGGGACCCCTTACGAGCAGTACTTC
cdr3_aa: CASSHGTSGTPYEQYF

cdr3_length: 14
j_call: TRBJ1-1
v_call: TRBV7-9
clone_size: -
d_call: -
cdr3_nt: TGTGCCAGCAGCCCCTGGTCCGGGAACACTGAAGCTTTCTTT
cdr3_aa: CASSPWSGNTEAFF

cdr3_length: 15
j_call: TRBJ2-7
v_call: TRBV7-6
clone_size: -
d_call: TRBD1
cdr3_nt: TGTGCCAGCAGCTCCAGCCGACAGGGGGTGGGCGAGCAGTACTTC
cdr3_aa: CASSSSRQGVGEQYF

cdr3_length: 14
j_call: TRBJ1-4
v_call: TRBV7-9
clone_size: -
d_call: TRBD1
cdr3_nt: TGTGCCAGCAGCCCGGGGACAGGGGGCGAAAAACTGTTTTTT
cdr3_aa: CASSPGTGGEKLFF

cdr3_length: 15
j_call: TRBJ2-1
v_call: TRBV30
clone_size: -
d_call: -
cdr3_nt: TGTGCCTGGAGTGTTGTAGGGTTAGTAGGCAATGAGCAGTTCTTC
cdr3_aa: CAWSVVGLVGNEQFF

cdr3_length: 14
j_call: TRBJ2-3
v_call: TRBV2
clone_size: -
d_call: -
cdr3_nt: TGTGCCAGCAAAGGGGGGCTAGGCACAGATACGCAGTATTTT
cdr3_aa: CASKGGLGTDTQYF

cdr3_length: 15
j_call: TRBJ1-4
v_call: TRBV5-1
clone_size: once
d_call: -
cdr3_nt: TGCGCCAGCAGCCAAGGACAGTCAACTAATGAAAAACTGTTTTTT
cdr3_aa: CASSQGQSTNEKLFF

cdr3_length: 12
j_call: TRBJ2-7
v_call: TRBV18
clone_size: -
d_call: TRBD2
cdr3_nt: TGTGCCAGCTCACCAGGGGAGGGCGAGCAGTACTTC
cdr3_aa: CASSPGEGEQYF

cdr3_length: 15
j_call: TRBJ2-3
v_call: TRBV6-6
clone_size: -
d_call: -
cdr3_nt: TGTGCCAGCAGTCTCGGGGGACCTAGCACAGATACGCAGTATTTT
cdr3_aa: CASSLGGPSTDTQYF

cdr3_length: 16
j_call: TRBJ2-2
v_call: TRBV7-2
clone_size: -
d_call: -
cdr3_nt: TGTGCCAGCAGCTACGAAGGGGACATCAGCACCGGGGAGCTGTTTTTT
cdr3_aa: CASSYEGDISTGELFF

cdr3_length: 16
j_call: TRBJ2-1
v_call: TRBV18
clone_size: few
d_call: TRBD2
cdr3_nt: TGTGCCAGCTCACCTCCCCGTACTAGCGCCGGGAATGAGCAGTTCTTC
cdr3_aa: CASSPPRTSAGNEQFF

cdr3_length: 15
j_call: TRBJ1-2
v_call: TRBV9
clone_size: -
d_call: -
cdr3_nt: TGTGCCAGCAGCGTAGAATGGGGGGCGAACTATGGCTACACCTTC
cdr3_aa: CASSVEWGANYGYTF

cdr3_length: 15
j_call: TRBJ2-4
v_call: TRBV6-1
clone_size: -
d_call: TRBD1
cdr3_nt: TGTGCCAGCAGTGAAACCGGGACAGGGGACAACATTCAGTACTTC
cdr3_aa: CASSETGTGDNIQYF

cdr3_length: 16
j_call: TRBJ2-4
v_call: TRBV7-2
clone_size: -
d_call: TRBD1
cdr3_nt: TGTGCCAGCAGCTTAAGGGGGACAGTAGCCAAAAACATTCAGTACTTC
cdr3_aa: CASSLRGTVAKNIQYF

cdr3_length: 13
j_call: TRBJ2-3
v_call: TRBV11-2
clone_size: -
d_call: -
cdr3_nt: TGCGCCAGCAGCCAAGAGCGCACAGATACGCAGTATTTT
cdr3_aa: CASSQERTDTQYF

cdr3_length: 14
j_call: TRBJ1-2
v_call: TRBV6-1
clone_size: -
d_call: -
cdr3_nt: TGTGCCAGCATTCAGTCAGGGAGAAACTATGGCTACACCTTC
cdr3_aa: CASIQSGRNYGYTF

cdr3_length: 12
j_call: TRBJ2-1
v_call: TRBV29-1
clone_size: -
d_call: -
cdr3_nt: TGCAGCGTTTCTACAGCCTGGGGTGAGCAGTTCTTC
cdr3_aa: CSVSTAWGEQFF

cdr3_length: 14
j_call: TRBJ2-7
v_call: TRBV13
clone_size: -
d_call: -
cdr3_nt: TGTGCCAGCAGCTTAAGACAGACTCCCTACGAGCAGTACTTC
cdr3_aa: CASSLRQTPYEQYF

cdr3_length: 15
j_call: TRBJ2-6
v_call: TRBV5-1
clone_size: -
d_call: TRBD1
cdr3_nt: TGCGCCAGCAGCTTCCCGGACAGGAGGGCCAACGTCCTGACTTTC
cdr3_aa: CASSFPDRRANVLTF

cdr3_length: 15
j_call: TRBJ1-3
v_call: TRBV11-2
clone_size: -
d_call: -
cdr3_nt: TGTGCCAGCAGTTCTGGGGGTTTCTCTGGAAACACCATATATTTT
cdr3_aa: CASSSGGFSGNTIYF

cdr3_length: 15
j_call: TRBJ1-4
v_call: TRBV19
clone_size: -
d_call: -
cdr3_nt: TGTGCCAGTAGTATAGTAGGGGACTCCTTTGAAAAACTGTTTTTT
cdr3_aa: CASSIVGDSFEKLFF

cdr3_length: 17
j_call: TRBJ2-6
v_call: TRBV2
clone_size: -
d_call: -
cdr3_nt: TGTGCCAGCAGTGGGAGGGGCGGTACTTCTGGGGCCAACGTCCTGACTTTC
cdr3_aa: CASSGRGGTSGANVLTF

cdr3_length: 12
j_call: TRBJ2-5
v_call: TRBV10-2
clone_size: -
d_call: -
cdr3_nt: TGCGCCAGCAGTGATCCCCCCCAGACCCAGTACTTC
cdr3_aa: CASSDPPQTQYF

cdr3_length: 14
j_call: TRBJ2-2
v_call: TRBV30
clone_size: -
d_call: -
cdr3_nt: TGTGCCTGGAGTGTACTGGGATATGGCGGGGAGCTGTTTTTT
cdr3_aa: CAWSVLGYGGELFF

cdr3_length: 14
j_call: TRBJ2-7
v_call: TRBV10-1
clone_size: -
d_call: -
cdr3_nt: TGCGCCAGCAGTGAGCGACAAGAAAGATACGAGCAGTACTTC
cdr3_aa: CASSERQERYEQYF

cdr3_length: 15
j_call: TRBJ1-6
v_call: TRBV18
clone_size: -
d_call: -
cdr3_nt: TGTGCCAGCTCACCAGGGGGCGCGGAGAATTCACCCCTCCACTTT
cdr3_aa: CASSPGGAENSPLHF

cdr3_length: 14
j_call: TRBJ1-5
v_call: TRBV5-1
clone_size: -
d_call: -
cdr3_nt: TGCGCCAGCAGCTTGGGTGCTCATGAGGGGCCCCAGCATTTT
cdr3_aa: CASSLGAHEGPQHF

cdr3_length: 16
j_call: TRBJ2-3
v_call: TRBV7-9
clone_size: -
d_call: -
cdr3_nt: TGTGCCAGCAGTCCCGTTTCCGGGGGCGGCACAGATACGCAGTATTTT
cdr3_aa: CASSPVSGGGTDTQYF

cdr3_length: 15
j_call: TRBJ1-4
v_call: TRBV6-5
clone_size: -
d_call: -
cdr3_nt: TGTGCCAGCAGTTATCTCGGGATAACTAATGAAAAACTGTTTTTT
cdr3_aa: CASSYLGITNEKLFF

cdr3_length: 15
j_call: TRBJ2-3
v_call: TRBV30
clone_size: -
d_call: TRBD2
cdr3_nt: TGTGCCTGGAGTAGCGGGAGCGGGAGGCCAGATACGCAGTATTTT
cdr3_aa: CAWSSGSGRPDTQYF

cdr3_length: 13
j_call: TRBJ2-5
v_call: TRBV18
clone_size: -
d_call: -
cdr3_nt: TGTGCCAGCTCACAGAACAGACAAGAGACCCAGTACTTC
cdr3_aa: CASSQNRQETQYF

cdr3_length: 14
j_call: TRBJ2-1
v_call: TRBV28
clone_size: -
d_call: -
cdr3_nt: TGTGCCAGCCTCACTGGGACATTCGCCAATGAGCAGTTCTTC
cdr3_aa: CASLTGTFANEQFF

cdr3_length: 13
j_call: TRBJ2-7
v_call: TRBV2
clone_size: -
d_call: -
cdr3_nt: TGTGCCAGCAGTGCATTTCTGGGATGGGAGCAGTACTTC
cdr3_aa: CASSAFLGWEQYF

cdr3_length: 14
j_call: TRBJ1-1
v_call: TRBV2
clone_size: -
d_call: TRBD1
cdr3_nt: TGTGCCACCGGGACAGGGAGACTGAACACTGAAGCTTTCTTT
cdr3_aa: CATGTGRLNTEAFF

cdr3_length: 14
j_call: TRBJ2-5
v_call: TRBV6-5
clone_size: -
d_call: -
cdr3_nt: TGTGCCAGCGGGCGGCTGGGGGCTCAAGAGACCCAGTACTTC
cdr3_aa: CASGRLGAQETQYF

cdr3_length: 14
j_call: TRBJ1-2
v_call: TRBV19
clone_size: -
d_call: -
cdr3_nt: TGTGCCAGTAGTTTTCCGGACAGCTCCTATGGCTACACCTTC
cdr3_aa: CASSFPDSSYGYTF

cdr3_length: 13
j_call: TRBJ1-1
v_call: TRBV5-1
clone_size: -
d_call: -
cdr3_nt: TGCGCCAGCAGTACAGGGAGGGCCACTGAAGCTTTCTTT
cdr3_aa: CASSTGRATEAFF

cdr3_length: 17
j_call: TRBJ1-3
v_call: TRBV5-1
clone_size: few
d_call: TRBD1
cdr3_nt: TGCGCCAGCAGCTTGGCCGCGACAGGGCGCTCTGGAAACACCATATATTTT
cdr3_aa: CASSLAATGRSGNTIYF

cdr3_length: 15
j_call: TRBJ2-3
v_call: TRBV19
clone_size: -
d_call: TRBD1
cdr3_nt: TGTGCCAGTAGAAGAAAACAGGGGGCCTGGGATACGCAGTATTTT
cdr3_aa: CASRRKQGAWDTQYF